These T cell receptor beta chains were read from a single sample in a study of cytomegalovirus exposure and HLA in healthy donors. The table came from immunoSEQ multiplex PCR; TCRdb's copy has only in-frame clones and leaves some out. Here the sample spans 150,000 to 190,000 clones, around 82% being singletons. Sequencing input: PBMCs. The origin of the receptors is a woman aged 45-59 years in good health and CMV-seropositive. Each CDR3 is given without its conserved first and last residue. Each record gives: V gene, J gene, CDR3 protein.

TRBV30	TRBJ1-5	AWSPGRVHSKNQPQH
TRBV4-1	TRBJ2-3	ASSLRQGAMDTQY
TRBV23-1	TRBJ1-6	ASTSRGGARVNSPLH
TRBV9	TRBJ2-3	ASSPQASLLADTQY
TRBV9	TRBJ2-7	ASSVTDSFYEQY
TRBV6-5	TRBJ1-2	ASSYSDSNYGYT
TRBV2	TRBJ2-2	ASSSTSGGLAGELF
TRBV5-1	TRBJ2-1	ASSAVAGGLYNEQF
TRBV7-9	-	ASSLPGGQDSYEQY
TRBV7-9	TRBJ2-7	ASRPTGQGAGEQY
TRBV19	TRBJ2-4	ASNIPGAGGNIQY
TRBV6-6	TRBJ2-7	ASIDEQY
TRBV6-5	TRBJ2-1	ASSLRLADEQF
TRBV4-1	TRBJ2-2	ASRRGQLSFTGELF
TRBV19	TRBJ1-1	ASNPGGANTEAF
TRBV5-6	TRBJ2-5	ASSPSLWETQY
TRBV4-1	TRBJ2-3	ASSPGQRDTQY
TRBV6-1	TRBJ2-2	ASSRRGRDTGELF
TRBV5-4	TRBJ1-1	ASSWGVTEAF
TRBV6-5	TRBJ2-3	ASSYSLTDTQY
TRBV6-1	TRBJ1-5	ASSGQPSNQPQH
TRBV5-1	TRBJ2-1	ASSPRATPGEQF
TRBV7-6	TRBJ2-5	ASSLAGAGEQY
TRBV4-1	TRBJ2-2	ASSQDRGGLRTGELF
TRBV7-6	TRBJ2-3	ASSSQLAGGTDTQY
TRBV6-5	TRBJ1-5	ATYSQGAQH
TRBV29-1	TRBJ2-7	SVGGGPYEQY
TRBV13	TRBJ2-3	ASSPAGAGVPDTQY
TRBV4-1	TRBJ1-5	ASSSDSNQPQH
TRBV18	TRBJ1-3	ASSDNKGVAGNTIY
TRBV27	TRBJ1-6	ASRSSYNSPLH
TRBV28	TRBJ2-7	ASKDRGSGPYEQY
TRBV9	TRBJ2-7	ASSVVTGDEQY
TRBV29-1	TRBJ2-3	SVGGPPDGDTQY
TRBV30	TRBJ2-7	AWSVGSGPYEQY
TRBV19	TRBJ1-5	ASSIKFNQPQH
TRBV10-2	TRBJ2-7	ASSESGGNEQY
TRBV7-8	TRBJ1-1	ASSFRHSINTEAF
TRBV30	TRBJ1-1	AWRYSLNTEAF
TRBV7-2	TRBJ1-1	ASSLNPPVRGNTEAF
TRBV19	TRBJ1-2	ASSPTVSSVVIYGYT
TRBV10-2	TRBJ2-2	ASMASGGLRAGELF
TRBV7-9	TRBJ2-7	SSSETGGHSYEQY
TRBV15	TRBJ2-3	ATSEPGGPTDTQY